This T cell receptor beta chain was recorded in a study of blood T cells in healthy people across ages. General study points: Higher diversity, along with more naive CD4+ cells, distinguished long-lived donors from aged donors.

Trimming left V 8 bases short and J 10 bases short, with 21 bases between. The CDR3 is made up of 14 amino acids. Germline CDR1 is MNHEY and CDR2 is SVGEGT. Points on this clonotype: No antigen is known for it.

Next came a second PCR, run for about 7 to 12 cycles, which used a sample-barcoded 5' primer along with a J-beta primer mix. Each of the cDNA molecules was tagged by a template-switch adaptor with 12 random nucleotides. A minimum of 2.5 million CDR3-containing paired-end reads was obtained for each sample. TCRdb re-analysed the 5' RACE reads in MiXCR, keeping a single row per CDR3 protein. The sample records 1.5 million to 2 million distinct CDR3 sequences, more than 35% being singletons. The chain combines TRBV6-2 or TRBV6-3 with TRBJ2-1; D is perhaps TRBD1 or TRBD2 (6 bases each). The sequence was obtained from a human donor in good health. The sample comprised blood. The CDR3: CASGTTFGGGEQFF. CDR3 nucleotide sequence: TGTGCCAGCGGTACCACTTTCGGGGGCGGGGAGCAGTTCTTC.